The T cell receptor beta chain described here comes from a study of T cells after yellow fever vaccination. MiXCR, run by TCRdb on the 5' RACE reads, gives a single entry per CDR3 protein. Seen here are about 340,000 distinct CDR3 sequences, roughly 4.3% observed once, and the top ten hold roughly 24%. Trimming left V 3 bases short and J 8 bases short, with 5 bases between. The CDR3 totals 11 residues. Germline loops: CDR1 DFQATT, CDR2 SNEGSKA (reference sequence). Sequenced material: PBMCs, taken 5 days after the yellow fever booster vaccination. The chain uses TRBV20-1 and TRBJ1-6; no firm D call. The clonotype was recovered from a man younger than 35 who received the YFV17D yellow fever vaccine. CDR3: CSARVDSPLHF. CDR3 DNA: TGCAGTGCTAGGGTCGATTCACCCCTCCACTTT.